This T cell receptor (beta chain) was recorded in a study of T cell responses to AZD1222 COVID-19 vaccine. Overall study context: Pooled in the analysis were second doses at about 4 or about 12 weeks. Notes on the study in general: The repertoires were collected only after the peak T cell response. Just 5 or 6 AZD1222 recipients tested seropositive at baseline.

About this clone itself: Its antigen is as yet unknown.

Produced via immunoSEQ multiplex PCR; TCRdb's table is partial and in-frame only. The table has roughly 130,000 clones, roughly 87% seen once. This CDR3 has 14 residues. CDR1 LGHNA and CDR2 YNFKEQ come from the germline V gene. Germline trimming cut 2 bases from V and 12 bases from J; bases unmatched to any gene: 6. This rearrangement joins TRBV4-2 to TRBJ1-6; 8 nucleotides align to TRBD1. The specimen was peripheral blood, collected on day 0 of AZD1222 vaccination. This receptor was obtained from an adult in good health. CDR3 in DNA: TGTGCCAGCAGCCAATCCGGGACAGGCAGACCCCTCCACTTT. It encodes CASSQSGTGRPLHF.